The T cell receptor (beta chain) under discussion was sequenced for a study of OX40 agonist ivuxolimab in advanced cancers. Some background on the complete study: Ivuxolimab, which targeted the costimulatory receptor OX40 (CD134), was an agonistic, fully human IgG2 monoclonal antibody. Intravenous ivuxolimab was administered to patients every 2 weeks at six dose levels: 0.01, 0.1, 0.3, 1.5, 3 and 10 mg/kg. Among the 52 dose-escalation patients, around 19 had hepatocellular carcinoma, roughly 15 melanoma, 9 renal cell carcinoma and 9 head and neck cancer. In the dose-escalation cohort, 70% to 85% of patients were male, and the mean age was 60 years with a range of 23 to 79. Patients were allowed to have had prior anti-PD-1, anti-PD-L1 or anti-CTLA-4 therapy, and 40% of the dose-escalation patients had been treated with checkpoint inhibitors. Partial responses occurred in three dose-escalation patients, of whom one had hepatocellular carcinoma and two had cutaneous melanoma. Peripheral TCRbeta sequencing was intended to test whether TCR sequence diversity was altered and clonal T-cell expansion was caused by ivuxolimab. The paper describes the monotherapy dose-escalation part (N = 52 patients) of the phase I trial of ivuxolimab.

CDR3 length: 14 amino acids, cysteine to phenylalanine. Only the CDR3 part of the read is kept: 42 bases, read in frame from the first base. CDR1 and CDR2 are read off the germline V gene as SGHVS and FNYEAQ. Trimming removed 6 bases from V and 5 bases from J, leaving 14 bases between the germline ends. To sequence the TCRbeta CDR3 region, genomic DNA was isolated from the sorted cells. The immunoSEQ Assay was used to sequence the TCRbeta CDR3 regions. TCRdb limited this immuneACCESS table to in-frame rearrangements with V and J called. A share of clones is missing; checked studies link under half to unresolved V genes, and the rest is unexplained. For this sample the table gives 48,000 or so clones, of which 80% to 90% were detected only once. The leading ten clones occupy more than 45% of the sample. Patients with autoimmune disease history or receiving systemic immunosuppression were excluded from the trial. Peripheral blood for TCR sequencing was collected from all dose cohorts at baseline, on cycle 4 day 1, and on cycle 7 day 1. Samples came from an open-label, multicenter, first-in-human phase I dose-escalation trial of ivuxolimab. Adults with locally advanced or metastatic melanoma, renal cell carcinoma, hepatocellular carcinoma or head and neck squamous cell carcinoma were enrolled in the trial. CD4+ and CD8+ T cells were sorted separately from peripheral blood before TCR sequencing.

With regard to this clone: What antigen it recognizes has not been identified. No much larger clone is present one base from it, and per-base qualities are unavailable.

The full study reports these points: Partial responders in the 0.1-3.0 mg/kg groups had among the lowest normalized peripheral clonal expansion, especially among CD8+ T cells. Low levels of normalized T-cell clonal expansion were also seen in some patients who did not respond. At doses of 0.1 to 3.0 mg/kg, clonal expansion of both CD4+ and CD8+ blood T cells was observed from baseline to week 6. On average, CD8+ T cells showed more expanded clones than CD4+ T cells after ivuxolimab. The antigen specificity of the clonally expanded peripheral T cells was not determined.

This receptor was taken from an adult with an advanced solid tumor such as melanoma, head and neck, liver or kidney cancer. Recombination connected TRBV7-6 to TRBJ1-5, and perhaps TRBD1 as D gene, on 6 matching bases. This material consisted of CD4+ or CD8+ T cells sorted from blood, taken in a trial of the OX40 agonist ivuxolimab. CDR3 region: CASSRGVWDQPQHF. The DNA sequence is TGTGCCAGCAGTAGGGGGGTTTGGGATCAGCCCCAGCATTTT.